The entry below describes one TCR beta chain. Its antigen is as yet unknown. The data are from a study of shared clonotypes between healthy human individuals. Findings and limits, study-wide: Rarefaction showed sorted-subset sequencing was incomplete despite large depth.

Healthy HIV-negative adults with no recent acute infections or vaccinations were recruited as donors. CD4+ cells were split into CD45RA+ naive and CD45RA-negative memory subsets. The assay was immunoSEQ multiplex PCR, and TCRdb's table has in-frame clones only and misses some. The data hold 1,400,000 or so clones, with just under 99% observed a single time. This TCR came from a man aged 30-40 years in good health. Material: naive CD4+ T cells sorted from blood. Subset indicated: CD45RA+ positively selected.

The CDR3 loop reads CASSQGLDYEQYF. The CDR3 DNA follows: TGTGCCAGCAGCCAAGGACTAGACTACGAGCAGTACTTC. The rearrangement joins TRBV5-4 to TRBJ2-7; 7 nucleotides agree with TRBD2. V shed 4 bases and J 3 bases; nucleotides not matched to a gene: 4. Germline loops: CDR1 SGHNT, CDR2 YYREEE (reference sequence). The CDR3 sequence is 13 residues long. Filled out from reference TRBV5-4 and TRBJ2-7, the complete variable domain reads ETGVTQSPTHLIKTRGQQVTLRCSSQSGHNTVSWYQQALGQGPQFIFQYYREEENGRGNFPPRFSGLQFPNYSSELNVNALELDDSALYLCASSQGLDYEQYFGPGTRLTVT.